These T cell receptor beta chains were read from a single sample in a study of OX40 agonist ivuxolimab in advanced cancers. The protocol was immunoSEQ multiplex PCR, while the TCRdb copy is restricted to in-frame clones and leaves out a portion. The data contain approximately 70,000 clones, about four fifths of them singletons. The sequencing here drew on CD4+ or CD8+ T cells sorted from blood, taken in a trial of the OX40 agonist ivuxolimab. All receptors come from an adult with an advanced solid tumor such as melanoma, head and neck, liver or kidney cancer. CDR3s include the opening cysteine and the closing phenylalanine or tryptophan. D genes are given only for firm matches. A row's size may be missing; if present it is once, few, many or a size class.

d_gene: -; j_gene: TRBJ1-1; len: 14; abundance: -; v_gene: TRBV7-2; CDR3nt: TGTGCCAGCAGCGGTCGGCGGGCTAACACTGGAGCTTTCTTT; CDR3aa: CASSGRRANTGAFF
d_gene: -; j_gene: TRBJ1-5; len: 16; abundance: -; v_gene: TRBV21-1; CDR3nt: TGTGCCAGCAGCAAAGAGGAGACAGGGAGCAATCAGCCCCAGCATTTT; CDR3aa: CASSKEETGSNQPQHF
d_gene: TRBD1; j_gene: TRBJ1-2; len: 14; abundance: -; v_gene: TRBV5-3; CDR3nt: TGTGCCAGAAGCTTTGTCCGACAGGGGAGTGGCTACACCTTC; CDR3aa: CARSFVRQGSGYTF
d_gene: TRBD2; j_gene: TRBJ2-3; len: 16; abundance: -; v_gene: TRBV4-2; CDR3nt: TGTGCCAGCAGCCAATCTCCGCGGGGGGGCACAGATACGCAGTATTTT; CDR3aa: CASSQSPRGGTDTQYF
d_gene: -; j_gene: TRBJ1-1; len: 14; abundance: -; v_gene: TRBV19; CDR3nt: TGTGCCACCCGGGACGGCGGTATGAACACTGAAGCTTTCTTT; CDR3aa: CATRDGGMNTEAFF
d_gene: -; j_gene: TRBJ1-4; len: 16; abundance: -; v_gene: TRBV18; CDR3nt: TGTGCCAGCTCACCACGAATTTCCGCAACTAATGAAAAACTGTTTTTT; CDR3aa: CASSPRISATNEKLFF
d_gene: -; j_gene: TRBJ2-2; len: 15; abundance: -; v_gene: TRBV30; CDR3nt: TGTGCCTGGAGGGAACCAGGGGAATACGCCGGGGAGCTGTTTTTT; CDR3aa: CAWREPGEYAGELFF
d_gene: TRBD1; j_gene: TRBJ1-1; len: 16; abundance: few; v_gene: TRBV5-1; CDR3nt: TGCGCCAGCAGCTTGGGACAGGGCCGAATGAACACTGAAGCTTTCTTT; CDR3aa: CASSLGQGRMNTEAFF
d_gene: -; j_gene: TRBJ1-1; len: 13; abundance: -; v_gene: TRBV21-1; CDR3nt: TGTGCCAGCAGCAAATTGGACTACACTGAAGCTTTCTTT; CDR3aa: CASSKLDYTEAFF
d_gene: -; j_gene: TRBJ2-2; len: 14; abundance: few; v_gene: TRBV7-9; CDR3nt: TGTGCCAGCAGCTTGTACGGCCCTACCGGGGAGCTGTTTTTT; CDR3aa: CASSLYGPTGELFF
d_gene: -; j_gene: TRBJ1-2; len: 12; abundance: -; v_gene: TRBV18; CDR3nt: TGTGCCAGCTCACTAGACGGCTATGGCTACACCTTC; CDR3aa: CASSLDGYGYTF
d_gene: -; j_gene: TRBJ2-5; len: 12; abundance: -; v_gene: TRBV30; CDR3nt: TGTGCCTGGAGTGTAGGTAGCGGAGAGCAGTACTTC; CDR3aa: CAWSVGSGEQYF
d_gene: -; j_gene: TRBJ2-7; len: 12; abundance: -; v_gene: TRBV5-4; CDR3nt: TGTGCCAGCAGCTGGGATTCCTACGAGCAGTACTTC; CDR3aa: CASSWDSYEQYF
d_gene: TRBD2; j_gene: TRBJ2-2; len: 14; abundance: -; v_gene: TRBV10-3; CDR3nt: TGTGCCATCAGTGCCTTAGCGGGAGACGGGGAGCTGTTTTTT; CDR3aa: CAISALAGDGELFF
d_gene: -; j_gene: TRBJ1-2; len: 16; abundance: -; v_gene: TRBV7-9; CDR3nt: TGTGCCAGCAGCTCCTATCCCGGGACGGCCAACTATGGCTACACCTTC; CDR3aa: CASSSYPGTANYGYTF
d_gene: -; j_gene: TRBJ1-2; len: 13; abundance: -; v_gene: TRBV10-3; CDR3nt: TGTGCCATCAGCCGACAGGAGAACTATGGCTACACCTTC; CDR3aa: CAISRQENYGYTF
d_gene: -; j_gene: TRBJ2-1; len: 14; abundance: -; v_gene: TRBV10-3; CDR3nt: TGTGCCATCAGTGAGTCGGGCTTGGACAATGAGCAGTTCTTC; CDR3aa: CAISESGLDNEQFF
d_gene: TRBD2; j_gene: TRBJ2-2; len: 15; abundance: -; v_gene: TRBV7-2; CDR3nt: TGTGCCAGCAGCGCCCGGACGGGAGGGCACCGGGAGCTGTTTTTT; CDR3aa: CASSARTGGHRELFF
d_gene: -; j_gene: TRBJ2-2; len: 12; abundance: -; v_gene: TRBV2; CDR3nt: TGTGCCAGCAGTACATACACCGGGGAGCTGTTTTTT; CDR3aa: CASSTYTGELFF
d_gene: -; j_gene: TRBJ1-2; len: 13; abundance: -; v_gene: TRBV10-3; CDR3nt: TGTGCCATCAGTGAGTCGTCGGCCTATGGCTACACCTTC; CDR3aa: CAISESSAYGYTF
d_gene: TRBD1; j_gene: TRBJ1-1; len: 14; abundance: once; v_gene: TRBV2; CDR3nt: TGTGCCAGCATTCCCGACAGGGAGGGCGCTGAAGCTTTCTTT; CDR3aa: CASIPDREGAEAFF
d_gene: -; j_gene: TRBJ1-5; len: 13; abundance: -; v_gene: TRBV18; CDR3nt: TGTGCCAGCTCCGTTGGGGGTGGGGAGCCCCAGCATTTT; CDR3aa: CASSVGGGEPQHF
d_gene: TRBD1; j_gene: TRBJ2-2; len: 14; abundance: -; v_gene: TRBV9; CDR3nt: TGTGCCAGCCGACAGGGATCGAACACCGGGGAGCTGTTTTTT; CDR3aa: CASRQGSNTGELFF
d_gene: -; j_gene: TRBJ1-2; len: 13; abundance: -; v_gene: TRBV28; CDR3nt: TGTGCCAGCAGCCAAACCGGGGTCTATGGCTACACCTTC; CDR3aa: CASSQTGVYGYTF
d_gene: TRBD1; j_gene: TRBJ2-7; len: 13; abundance: -; v_gene: TRBV18; CDR3nt: TGTGCCAGCTTAACGACAGGGTCGGGGGAGCAGTACTTC; CDR3aa: CASLTTGSGEQYF
d_gene: -; j_gene: TRBJ1-5; len: 14; abundance: -; v_gene: TRBV21-1; CDR3nt: TGTGCCAGCAGCAAGGACAGGGGGCCAGAGCCCCAGCATTTT; CDR3aa: CASSKDRGPEPQHF
d_gene: TRBD1; j_gene: TRBJ1-3; len: 17; abundance: few; v_gene: TRBV9; CDR3nt: TGTGCCAGCAGCGTAATGGGACAGGGGAACTCAGGAAACACCATATATTTT; CDR3aa: CASSVMGQGNSGNTIYF
d_gene: -; j_gene: TRBJ1-1; len: 15; abundance: once; v_gene: TRBV19; CDR3nt: TGTGCCAGTAGTAGAGACCCTGCTTTAGGAACTGAAGCTTTCTTT; CDR3aa: CASSRDPALGTEAFF
d_gene: TRBD1; j_gene: TRBJ2-5; len: 16; abundance: -; v_gene: TRBV11-3; CDR3nt: TGTGCCAGCAGCTTGGGGACAGGGGGCGTAGGAGAGACCCAGTACTTC; CDR3aa: CASSLGTGGVGETQYF
d_gene: -; j_gene: TRBJ2-2; len: 14; abundance: few; v_gene: TRBV6-1; CDR3nt: TGTGCCAGCAGTGTGTTAACTGGAGGGGGGGAGCTGTTTTTT; CDR3aa: CASSVLTGGGELFF
d_gene: -; j_gene: TRBJ2-1; len: 16; abundance: -; v_gene: TRBV5-1; CDR3nt: TGCGCCAGCCAACCATACCCGGGACTGCAATACAATGAGCAGTTCTTC; CDR3aa: CASQPYPGLQYNEQFF
d_gene: -; j_gene: TRBJ2-7; len: 15; abundance: -; v_gene: TRBV10-3; CDR3nt: TGTGCCATCAGTGAGTCGGGCAGGCTACCTGGGGAGCAGTACTTC; CDR3aa: CAISESGRLPGEQYF
d_gene: -; j_gene: TRBJ2-3; len: 15; abundance: -; v_gene: TRBV6-1; CDR3nt: TGTGCCAGCAGTCGGACAGACGACTTCACAGATACGCAGTATTTT; CDR3aa: CASSRTDDFTDTQYF
d_gene: -; j_gene: TRBJ2-3; len: 13; abundance: -; v_gene: TRBV5-1; CDR3nt: TGCGCCAGCAGCTTGGCCGTTGCAGATACGCAGTATTTT; CDR3aa: CASSLAVADTQYF
d_gene: TRBD1; j_gene: TRBJ2-3; len: 16; abundance: -; v_gene: TRBV5-1; CDR3nt: TGCGCCAGCAGCTGGAAGACAGGGGAGAGTGCAGATACGCAGTATTTT; CDR3aa: CASSWKTGESADTQYF
d_gene: TRBD2; j_gene: TRBJ2-7; len: 17; abundance: -; v_gene: TRBV6-7; CDR3nt: TGTGCCAGCAGCTGCTGCCCTTCCACGAGCGGGAGCTACGAGCAGTACTTC; CDR3aa: CASSCCPSTSGSYEQYF
d_gene: -; j_gene: TRBJ1-4; len: 12; abundance: -; v_gene: TRBV27; CDR3nt: TGTGCCAGCAGCCTTATCGGTGAAAAACTGTTTTTT; CDR3aa: CASSLIGEKLFF
d_gene: TRBD1; j_gene: TRBJ1-5; len: 14; abundance: -; v_gene: TRBV2; CDR3nt: TGTGCCAGCAGTGAACTAACAGGGGGTCAGCCCCAGCATTTT; CDR3aa: CASSELTGGQPQHF
d_gene: TRBD2; j_gene: TRBJ2-3; len: 14; abundance: few; v_gene: TRBV5-1; CDR3nt: TGCGCCAGCAGCGGAGCGGGGGCAGTAGATACGCAGTATTTT; CDR3aa: CASSGAGAVDTQYF
d_gene: TRBD2; j_gene: TRBJ2-1; len: 15; abundance: -; v_gene: TRBV2; CDR3nt: TGTGCCAGCAGGGCCCTAGCGGGGGGCTTCAATGAGCAGTTCTTC; CDR3aa: CASRALAGGFNEQFF
d_gene: TRBD2; j_gene: TRBJ2-1; len: 13; abundance: medium-sized; v_gene: TRBV28; CDR3nt: TGTGCCACCGAGAGGACTAGCGAGCGTGAGCAGTTCTTC; CDR3aa: CATERTSEREQFF
d_gene: -; j_gene: TRBJ1-5; len: 13; abundance: few; v_gene: TRBV30; CDR3nt: TGTGCCTGGAGTCTCGGGGGCTCACAGCCCCAGCATTTT; CDR3aa: CAWSLGGSQPQHF
d_gene: -; j_gene: TRBJ2-6; len: 13; abundance: -; v_gene: TRBV5-4; CDR3nt: TGTGCCACCAGGTCAGCTGGGGCCAACGTCCTGACTTTC; CDR3aa: CATRSAGANVLTF
d_gene: -; j_gene: TRBJ2-3; len: 16; abundance: -; v_gene: TRBV28; CDR3nt: TGTGCCAGCAGTTTAAAGGGCGGGTGGAGCACAGATACGCAGTATTTT; CDR3aa: CASSLKGGWSTDTQYF
d_gene: TRBD1; j_gene: TRBJ2-3; len: 17; abundance: -; v_gene: TRBV18; CDR3nt: TGTGCCAGCTCACCCCCCTCCGGGACAGGGAACACAGATACGCAGTATTTT; CDR3aa: CASSPPSGTGNTDTQYF
d_gene: -; j_gene: TRBJ1-1; len: 14; abundance: -; v_gene: TRBV6-1; CDR3nt: TGTGCCAGCAGCGACCAGGGACGGAACACTGAAGCTTTCTTT; CDR3aa: CASSDQGRNTEAFF
d_gene: TRBD1; j_gene: TRBJ2-7; len: 14; abundance: -; v_gene: TRBV7-2; CDR3nt: TGTGCCAGCAACCCCGGACAGGGGGCGCACGAGCAGTACTTC; CDR3aa: CASNPGQGAHEQYF
d_gene: -; j_gene: TRBJ2-3; len: 12; abundance: -; v_gene: TRBV2; CDR3nt: TGTGCCAGCAGTGAGAGGACAGATACGCAGTATTTT; CDR3aa: CASSERTDTQYF
d_gene: TRBD2; j_gene: TRBJ2-7; len: 15; abundance: -; v_gene: TRBV28; CDR3nt: TGTGCCAGCAGTCCGCTAGCGGGAGGGACCTACGAGCAGTACTTC; CDR3aa: CASSPLAGGTYEQYF
d_gene: -; j_gene: TRBJ1-2; len: 18; abundance: once; v_gene: TRBV21-1; CDR3nt: TGTGCCAGCAGCAACGGTGGAACCGTGGACAGGGGGGACTATGGCTACACCTTC; CDR3aa: CASSNGGTVDRGDYGYTF
d_gene: -; j_gene: TRBJ1-3; len: 15; abundance: -; v_gene: TRBV4-2; CDR3nt: TGTGCCAGCAGCCAAGAAAACGGGAGCGGAAACACCATATATTTT; CDR3aa: CASSQENGSGNTIYF
d_gene: TRBD1; j_gene: TRBJ1-6; len: 16; abundance: -; v_gene: TRBV5-1; CDR3nt: TGCGCCAGCAGCCACCAACAGGGGGCGCCGGGATCACCCCTCCACTTT; CDR3aa: CASSHQQGAPGSPLHF